This T cell receptor beta chain was found in a study of monozygotic twins with inflammatory bowel disease. Blood was collected, more than 2 ml per donor. In regard to this clonotype: Its antigen is still unknown.

This CDR3 contains 14 residues. The germline V gene encodes CDR1 SNHLY and CDR2 FYNNEI. General study points: Variability may have been added to patient repertoires by differing immunosuppressive treatments.

Template switching introduced UMIs that contain a 6-nucleotide sample barcode. TCRdb re-called the 5' RACE reads; every CDR3 protein appears as one record, without DNA. The repertoire table contains approximately 400,000 distinct CDR3 sequences. This chain uses TRBV2 with TRBJ2-7; as DNA is missing, the TRBD2 call by TCRdb cannot be tested. The sequencing input was blood. The receptor was derived from a human donor with ulcerative colitis or Crohn's disease, or a healthy co-twin of an affected twin (not recorded which). The CDR3 region is CASTGTSANYEQYF.